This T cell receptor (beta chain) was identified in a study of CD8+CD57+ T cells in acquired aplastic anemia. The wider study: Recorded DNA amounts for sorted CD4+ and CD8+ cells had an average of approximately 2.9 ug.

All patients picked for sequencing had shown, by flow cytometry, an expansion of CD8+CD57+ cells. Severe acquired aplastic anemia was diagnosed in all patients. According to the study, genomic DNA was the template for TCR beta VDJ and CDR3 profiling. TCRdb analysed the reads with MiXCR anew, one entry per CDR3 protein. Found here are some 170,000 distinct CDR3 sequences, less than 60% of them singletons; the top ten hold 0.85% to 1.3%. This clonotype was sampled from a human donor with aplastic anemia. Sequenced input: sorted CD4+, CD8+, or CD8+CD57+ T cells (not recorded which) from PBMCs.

The CDR3, as DNA: TGTGCCAGCAGCGGTTCCACGGGGGGGGAGACCCAGTACTTC. Translated: CASSGSTGGETQYF. The chain links TRBV11-2 to TRBJ2-5; TRBD2 agrees at 8 bases. This CDR3 spans 14 amino acids. With 5 bases clipped from V and 5 bases from J, the junction kept 7 bases outside the gene matches. CDR1 is SGHAT and CDR2 is FQNNGV in the germline V gene.